One and the same sample provided the 14 T cell receptor beta chains below, sequenced in a study of shared clonotypes between healthy human individuals. Here immunoSEQ multiplex PCR was the method, and the copy in TCRdb shows in-frame clones only, minus some. The sample includes 110,000 or so clones, around two thirds of them seen just once. The specimen was memory CD8+ T cells sorted from blood. Subset: CD45RO+ cells pooled with CCR7-negative TemRA cells. These receptors were collected from a woman between 25 and 40 years old in good health.

This chain connects TRBV19 to TRBJ1-5; D remains unclear. The V and J ends lost 7 bases and 0 bases respectively, with 13 bases between them. This CDR3 contains 15 residues. Germline CDR1 and CDR2: LNHDA and SQIVND (reference sequence). CDR3 bases: TGTGCCAGTACCGGAAACGAATATAGCAATCAGCCCCAGCATTTT. As protein: CASTGNEYSNQPQHF.

There are many counts of this clone. The V call is TRBV6-4, the J call TRBJ2-1; 8 positions agree with TRBD2. Trimming at V came to 4 bases and at J to 6 bases, leaving 2 bases not matched to a gene. The CDR3 consists of 13 residues. The germline CDR1 and CDR2 sequences are MRHNA and SNTAGT. The CDR3 DNA follows: TGTGCCAGCAGTGTGGGGACTAGCAATGAGCAGTTCTTC. Its protein is CASSVGTSNEQFF.

The chain is built from TRBV15 and TRBJ2-1; TRBD2 is a possible D gene (5 bases). Germline CDR1 is LNHNV and CDR2 is YYDKDF (reference sequence). V lost 0 bases and J 10 bases, leaving 13 bases between the germline ends. The CDR3 spans 14 residues. As DNA, the CDR3 is TGTGCCACCAGCAGAGATCGGGAAGCAGCCGAGCAGTTCTTC. This sequence encodes CATSRDREAAEQFF.

The genes are TRBV27 and TRBJ2-1; TRBD1 agrees at 8 bases. Germline V gene data show CDR1 as MNHEY and CDR2 as SMNVEV (reference sequence). Germline trimming cut 5 bases from V and 8 bases from J; bases unmatched to any gene: 11. This CDR3 spans 15 amino acids. CDR3 sequence reads: CASSAPQGARDEQFF. The CDR3 DNA reads as TGTGCCAGCAGTGCCCCTCAGGGGGCGCGGGATGAGCAGTTCTTC.

The V gene is TRBV7-6, the J gene TRBJ1-4, with D uncertain. V lost 1 base and J lost 0, with 12 bases in between. The CDR3 is 17 residues long. Germline loops: CDR1 SGHVS, CDR2 FNYEAQ. CDR3: CASSLVPRYATNEKLFF. CDR3 in DNA: TGTGCCAGCAGCTTAGTCCCCAGATACGCAACTAATGAAAAACTGTTTTTT.

Regarding this clone: The sample contains more than one DNA sequence encoding this CDR3. The chain has TRBV19 and TRBJ2-1, with no clear D. Trimming removed 3 bases from V and 0 bases from J, with 0 bases in between. From germline, CDR1 is LNHDA and CDR2 SQIVND (reference sequence). The CDR3 totals 12 residues. The CDR3 DNA reads TGTGCCAGTAGTATCTCCTACAATGAGCAGTTCTTC. Its protein is CASSISYNEQFF.

In this sample, this clone turned up many times. Other DNA sequences in the same sample also yield this CDR3. The chain recombines TRBV27 with TRBJ1-5; D is perhaps TRBD1 (5 bases). Germline CDR1 reads MNHEY; CDR2 reads SMNVEV (reference sequence). V lost 1 base, J lost 2 bases, and 6 bases lay in between. The CDR3 is 14 residues long. CDR3 loop: CASSLLGGNQPQHF. The CDR3 DNA sequence: TGTGCCAGCAGTTTATTAGGGGGCAATCAGCCCCAGCATTTT.

Comments on this clone: Other DNA sequences within the sample encode an identical CDR3. The genes are TRBV20-1 and TRBJ2-7, with D unresolved. Germline V lookup: CDR1 DFQATT, CDR2 SNEGSKA (reference sequence). Trimming cost V 4 bases and J 1 base, with 5 bases left between them. This CDR3 spans 11 amino acids. The CDR3 DNA reads as TGCAGTGCTATGGGGTCCTACGAGCAGTACTTC. This sequence encodes CSAMGSYEQYF.

The chain is built from TRBV11-2 and TRBJ2-1; D ambiguous. Trimming shortened V by 1 base and J by 6 bases, and 7 bases separated the two germline ends. Looked up from germline, CDR1 is SGHAT and CDR2 is FQNNGV. The CDR3 runs 13 residues. The CDR3 coding sequence is TGTGCCAGCAGCTTAGCATCTGCCAATGAGCAGTTCTTC. Translation gives CASSLASANEQFF. Supplemented by reference TRBV11-2 and TRBJ2-1, the full variable domain reads EAGVAQSPRYKIIEKRQSVAFWCNPISGHATLYWYQQILGQGPKLLIQFQNNGVVDDSQLPKDRFSAERLKGVDSTLKIQPAKLEDSAVYLCASSLASANEQFFGPGTRLTVL.

The V gene is TRBV21-1, the J gene TRBJ1-2. TRBV21-1 is marked as a pseudogene. The CDR3 runs 13 residues. The CDR3 coding sequence is TGTGCCAGCAGTTATGGGTCGGGGCCCGGCTACACCTTC. It codes for CASSYGSGPGYTF.

This chain connects TRBV2 to TRBJ2-2; 7 positions agree with TRBD1. The CDR3 totals 13 residues. V lost 10 bases to trimming and J lost 6 bases; unmatched junction nucleotides: 8. Germline V gene data show CDR1 as SNHLY and CDR2 as FYNNEI. In nucleotides, the CDR3 is TGTGCCACCGCCACAGGGGATGCCGGGGAGCTGTTTTTT. It is translated as CATATGDAGELFF.

Turning to this clone: One base away lies a much larger clone, so this may be a sequencing read error. V usage is TRBV6-5 and J usage is TRBJ2-5, with TRBD1 identical over 10 bases. The DNA end is more similar to TRBJ2-7, so the J call may be wrong. Germline V CDR1 and CDR2: MNHEY, SVGAGI. The length of the CDR3 is 14 residues. CDR3 amino acids: CASSYGTGAYEQYF. The CDR3 DNA follows: TGTGCCAGCAGTTACGGGACAGGGGCCTACGAGCAGTACTTC.

This chain joins TRBV29-1 and TRBJ1-5, with D tentatively TRBD1 (6 bases). Germline lookup yields CDR1 SQVTM and CDR2 ANQGSEA. The CDR3 has 13 residues. Deletions cut 7 bases from V and 10 bases from J, with 20 bases between. CDR3 region: CSAGSGEDGPQHF. For the CDR3, the DNA is TGCAGCGCGGGATCAGGGGAAGATGGACCCCAGCATTTT. Drawing the rest from reference TRBV29-1 and TRBJ1-5, the complete variable domain is SAVISQKPSRDICQRGTSLTIQCQVDSQVTMMFWYRQQPGQSLTLIATANQGSEATYESGFVIDKFPISRPNLTFSTLTVSNMSPEDSSIYLCSAGSGEDGPQHFGDGTRLSIL.

V is TRBV11-1 and J is TRBJ2-7, with 11 bases that match TRBD2. Germline V gene lookup returns CDR1 SGHAT and CDR2 FQDESV (reference sequence). The J segment lost 4 bases and the V segment lost 5 bases, leaving 7 bases of the junction unmatched. The CDR3 consists of 15 residues. The DNA of the CDR3 is TGTGCCAGCAGCCCCCGACTAGCGGGATTATACGAGCAGTACTTC. This codes for CASSPRLAGLYEQYF.